A selection of T cell receptor beta chains follows, all from one sample in a study of cytomegalovirus exposure and HLA in healthy donors. Repertoires were generated with immunoSEQ multiplex PCR, while TCRdb's copy carries only in-frame clones and drops some. The table shows 110,000 to 150,000 clones, with 60% to 85% occurring only once. Sequencing input: PBMCs. The receptors derive from a man between 18 and 35 years old in good health and CMV-seronegative. The CDR3 runs from the conserved cysteine through the conserved F or W. D genes are given only for firm matches. Expanded clones get a size class; other rows say once, few or many, or leave the size out.

v_call,clone_size,j_call,d_call,cdr3_nt,cdr3_aa
TRBV2,-,TRBJ1-1,-,TGTGCCAGCACACCACAGGGCCCCATGAACACTGAAGCTTTCTTT,CASTPQGPMNTEAFF
TRBV7-9,-,TRBJ2-7,-,TGTTCCAGCAGCTTCGGGACACCTCCCTACGAGCAGTACTTC,CSSSFGTPPYEQYF
TRBV29-1,-,TRBJ1-2,TRBD1,TGCAGCGCCGGGACAGGGGCCTATGGCTACACCTTC,CSAGTGAYGYTF
TRBV19,-,TRBJ1-6,TRBD1,TGTGCCAGTAGTACCACAGGGGACTATAATTCACCCCTCCACTTT,CASSTTGDYNSPLHF
TRBV7-2,-,TRBJ1-2,TRBD1,TGTGCCAGCATCCCTCAGAAGGGGGCTTCCTATGGCTACACCTTC,CASIPQKGASYGYTF
TRBV4-3,few,TRBJ1-5,-,TGCGCCAGCAGCCAAGATATCGTTCAGCCCCAGCATTTT,CASSQDIVQPQHF
TRBV7-8,-,TRBJ1-5,-,TGTGCCAGCAGCTTAGTGGGGGGAGGAAGCAATCAGCCCCAGCATTTT,CASSLVGGGSNQPQHF
TRBV9,few,TRBJ1-6,-,TGTGCCAGCAGCAAGGGGGGGATAACGGGGGTAAATTCACCCCTCCACTTT,CASSKGGITGVNSPLHF
TRBV5-1,-,TRBJ2-1,-,TGCGCCAGCAGCTTGGGCAGGGGTTTAGCTGGGTACTACAATGAGCAGTTCTTC,CASSLGRGLAGYYNEQFF
TRBV15,-,TRBJ1-5,-,TGTGCCACCAGCAGAGAACGGACAGTTAGCAATCAGCCCCAGCATTTT,CATSRERTVSNQPQHF
TRBV10-3,-,TRBJ1-6,-,TGTGCCACAGCAATTTCGGGACTAGCCTATAATTCACCCCTCCACTTT,CATAISGLAYNSPLHF
TRBV11-2,-,TRBJ1-4,-,TGTGCCAGCAGCTGGGGAGTCTTTGAGGGTGCAACTAATGAAAAACTGTTTTTT,CASSWGVFEGATNEKLFF
TRBV9,-,TRBJ1-6,-,TGTGCCAGCAGCGTAGAATGGTCGGGAGATTCACCCCTCCACTTT,CASSVEWSGDSPLHF
TRBV7-6,few,TRBJ2-1,-,TGTGCCAGCAGCTCCTTACTAGCCAGCCCACCTAATGAGCAGTTCTTC,CASSSLLASPPNEQFF
TRBV5-4,-,TRBJ2-7,TRBD1,TGTGCCAGCAGCACTACGGCACAGGGGGCTTACGAGCAGTACTTC,CASSTTAQGAYEQYF
TRBV19,-,TRBJ2-7,TRBD1,TGTGCCAGTAGTATACCAGGGACAGGGGCCGAGCAGTACTTC,CASSIPGTGAEQYF
TRBV19,-,TRBJ1-6,-,TGTGCCAGTAGTATTGTGGGGAGGCGGTCACCCCTCCACTTT,CASSIVGRRSPLHF
TRBV5-1,few,TRBJ1-4,TRBD1,TGCGCCAGCAGCTTGGGACAGGGGGTAACTAATGAAAAACTGTTTTTT,CASSLGQGVTNEKLFF
TRBV5-6,-,TRBJ2-3,-,TGTGCCAGCAGCTTCCCCCGGGACACTCAAGATACGCAGTATTTT,CASSFPRDTQDTQYF
TRBV5-6,-,TRBJ1-2,TRBD1,TGTGCCAGCAGCTTGGGGGACAGAGGCTATGGCTACACCTTC,CASSLGDRGYGYTF
TRBV19,-,TRBJ1-2,-,TGTGCCAGTAGTACTGCACGCGAGGGAGCCTATGGCTACACCTTC,CASSTAREGAYGYTF
TRBV2,-,TRBJ1-3,-,TGTGCCAGCAGTGCGGTTTCGCGGGACACCATATATTTT,CASSAVSRDTIYF
TRBV29-1,-,TRBJ1-2,TRBD1,TGCAGCGTGGCTGCGGACAGGGCTCTCTATGGCTACACCTTC,CSVAADRALYGYTF
TRBV15,-,TRBJ1-1,TRBD1,TGTGCCACCAGCGGACAGGGGGGGACTGAAGCTTTCTTT,CATSGQGGTEAFF
TRBV18,-,TRBJ2-2,-,TGTGCCAGCTCACCAGTGGGCGACGGGGAGCTGTTTTTT,CASSPVGDGELFF
TRBV5-1,-,TRBJ2-4,TRBD1,TGCGCCAGCAGCTTGACAGGGGGTTTCGACATTCAGTACTTC,CASSLTGGFDIQYF
TRBV5-1,-,TRBJ1-2,-,TGCGCCAGCAGCTCTACCGACTATGGCTACACCTTC,CASSSTDYGYTF
TRBV6-1,few,TRBJ1-4,-,TGTGCCAGCAGTGACTACACCGGGAGTTTTGATGAAAAACTGTTTTTT,CASSDYTGSFDEKLFF
TRBV7-9,-,TRBJ1-1,-,TGTGCCAGCAGCTTAACATTTAACACTGAAGCTTTCTTT,CASSLTFNTEAFF
TRBV5-1,-,TRBJ2-3,-,TGCGCCAGCAGCTTCGGGAGTCTCTCAGATACGCAGTATTTT,CASSFGSLSDTQYF
TRBV5-1,few,TRBJ1-5,TRBD1,TGCGCCAGCAGCTACGACGGGACAGGGGGCGGCCAGCATTTT,CASSYDGTGGGQHF
TRBV9,few,TRBJ1-1,TRBD1,TGTGCCAGCAGCGGACGAGGGGGCCGGACTGAAGCTTTCTTT,CASSGRGGRTEAFF
TRBV25-1,few,TRBJ1-2,-,TGTGCCAGCAGTGGAGGAGAACATGGCTACACCTTC,CASSGGEHGYTF
TRBV5-1,-,TRBJ2-2,TRBD2,TGCGCCAGCAGCTGGCGGGGACTAGCGGGGGCCGCCACCGGGGAGCTGTTTTTT,CASSWRGLAGAATGELFF
TRBV13,-,TRBJ2-6,-,TGTGCCAGCGAACGGAGATGGGTGACGATCTCTGGGGCCAACGTCCTGACTTTC,CASERRWVTISGANVLTF
TRBV7-9,-,TRBJ1-1,TRBD1,TGTTCCAGCACAGGGGTTATAAACACTGAAGCTTTCTTT,CSSTGVINTEAFF
TRBV7-9,-,TRBJ1-1,-,TGTGCCAGCAGCCCCAGGCTGCCTGAAGCTTTCTTT,CASSPRLPEAFF
TRBV7-9,-,TRBJ1-2,-,TGTGCCAGCAGCTTAGCGGGGTCCGACAGGGGCTACACCTTC,CASSLAGSDRGYTF
TRBV13,-,TRBJ2-3,-,TGTGCCAGCAGCCGTCCGAGAATAACAGGGAGAGACGTTACGCAGTATTTT,CASSRPRITGRDVTQYF
TRBV5-5,-,TRBJ1-1,-,TGTGCCAGCAGCTTCGGCCAGGGCACTGAAGCTTTCTTT,CASSFGQGTEAFF
TRBV4-2,-,TRBJ2-5,-,TGTGCCAGCAGCCAACGGACACCAACCCTAGAGACCCAGTACTTC,CASSQRTPTLETQYF
TRBV7-2,-,TRBJ1-2,TRBD1,TGTGCCAGCAGCTTAGACGTCGGACAGGAATACTATGGCTACACCTTC,CASSLDVGQEYYGYTF
TRBV5-5,-,TRBJ1-1,TRBD1,TGTGCCAGCAGCGGGTGGGACAGGAAGAACACTGAAGCTTTCTTT,CASSGWDRKNTEAFF
TRBV10-3,few,TRBJ2-7,TRBD1,TGTGCCGCCCGGTCATATAATTTAGAGAACAGGGGCTCGGGAGAGCAGTACTTC,CAARSYNLENRGSGEQYF
TRBV15,-,TRBJ1-3,-,TGTGCCACCCAAGAGAGGGAGGTTGGAAACACCATATATTTT,CATQEREVGNTIYF
TRBV7-9,-,TRBJ2-7,TRBD1,TGTGCCAGCAGCCCGGGACAGAGCTCCTACGAGCAGTACTTC,CASSPGQSSYEQYF
TRBV2,-,TRBJ2-2,-,TGTGCCAGCGATCCAATACAGGGTACCGGGGAGCTGTTTTTT,CASDPIQGTGELFF
TRBV19,-,TRBJ2-3,-,TGTGCCAGTAGGGACGACTATAGCACAGATACGCAGTATTTT,CASRDDYSTDTQYF
TRBV6-1,-,TRBJ1-3,-,TGTGCCAGCATGGGGGCCCAAAGAGCTGGAAACACCATATATTTT,CASMGAQRAGNTIYF
TRBV30,few,TRBJ1-2,-,TGTGCCTGGAGCGTGCCAGGCTATGGCTACACCTTC,CAWSVPGYGYTF
TRBV9,-,TRBJ1-2,TRBD1,TGTGCCAGCAGCGTAGAGGGGGGCCAAACAGGGGGCGGTGGCTACACCTTC,CASSVEGGQTGGGGYTF
TRBV27,-,TRBJ2-7,-,TGTGCCAGCAGTTTGGCAAGAACCTACGAGCAGTACTTC,CASSLARTYEQYF
TRBV15,once,TRBJ1-5,TRBD1,TGTGCCACCAGCCGCGGACAGGAGGCTGGAGACAATCAGCCCCAGCATTTT,CATSRGQEAGDNQPQHF
TRBV4-1,many,TRBJ1-3,-,TGCGCCAGCAGCCACTGGACTACCTCTGGAAACACCATATATTTT,CASSHWTTSGNTIYF
TRBV4-2,-,TRBJ2-3,TRBD2,TGTGCCAGCAGTCGAATGGGCGGGGGTGGGGGAGATACGCAGTATTTT,CASSRMGGGGGDTQYF
TRBV6-6,-,TRBJ1-5,TRBD1,TGTGCCAGCAGTTACTCGGACAGGGCCAATCAGCCCCAGCATTTT,CASSYSDRANQPQHF
TRBV10-3,-,TRBJ1-2,-,TGTGCCATCAGTGAGGAAGGGGCGAAATTAAATTATGGCTACACCTTC,CAISEEGAKLNYGYTF
TRBV9,-,TRBJ2-6,TRBD1,TGTGCCAGCAGCGTAGAAGGGGGCCAGGTCTCTGGGGCCAACGTCCTGACTTTC,CASSVEGGQVSGANVLTF
TRBV5-1,-,TRBJ2-3,-,TGCGCCAGCAGCCCCCGACAGGGGAGGGGCACAGATACGCAGTATTTT,CASSPRQGRGTDTQYF